This T cell receptor (beta chain) stems from a study of blood T cells in healthy people across ages. Study results and caveats: Naive CD4+ cells and diversity were both higher in long-lived donors than in aged donors. Estimates drawn from one million T cells were deemed to understate diversity.

V lost 4 bases and J lost 8; bases outside the gene matches: 5. CDR1 MGHRA and CDR2 YSYEKL come from the germline V gene. The CDR3 consists of 15 residues. This clonotype has a handful of counts. The antigen is undetermined. Alongside a J-beta primer mix, a sample-barcoded 5' primer served in a second PCR lasting about 7 to 12 cycles. Every cDNA was tagged by a template-switch adaptor with 12 random nucleotides. Any given sample supplied a minimum of 2.5 million CDR3-containing paired-end reads. TCRdb independently ran MiXCR on the 5' RACE reads; one entry per CDR3 protein. The table has hundreds of thousands of distinct CDR3 sequences, approximately 29% seen once.

The chain uses TRBV4-1 and TRBJ1-6; 10 positions agree with TRBD1. The receptor comes from a woman older than 75 in good health. The sequenced material came from blood. The CDR3, as DNA: TGCGCCAGCAGCCGACCGGACAGGGGGTATTCACCCCTCCACTTT. Amino acid sequence: CASSRPDRGYSPLHF.